The entry that follows covers one T cell receptor beta chain sequence. Its antigen is currently unknown. Germline V gene data show CDR1 as LGHNA and CDR2 as YNFKEQ. The CDR3 runs to 14 residues. Between the trimmed V and J ends, which lost 3 bases and 7 bases, there was a span of 16 bases. Profiled with immunoSEQ multiplex PCR; TCRdb holds only in-frame clones, not every one. This sample has approximately 66,000 clones, with approximately 80% found just once. The data belong to a study of a mutant IDH1 vaccine in newly diagnosed glioma. Whole-study context: Vaccinations were initiated 4-6 weeks following radiotherapy alone, or were given together with temozolomide cycles.

Time point defined: week 23, last vaccination. Each dose delivered 300 ug of mutant IDH1 20-mer peptide subcutaneously with imiquimod. The donors' diagnosis was new WHO grade 3 or 4 astrocytoma that was IDH1-mutant and ATRX-lost. The V and J genes are TRBV4-2 and TRBJ2-7; D is possibly TRBD1 or TRBD2 (6 bases each). The clonotype was recovered from a man aged 18 to 29 with glioma. Sequences were derived from PBMCs, sampled from a glioma patient whose treatment included an IDH1 peptide vaccine. DNA of the CDR3: TGTGCCAGCAGCCACCCACAGGGTGCGGGGGAGCAGTACTTC. Translating it yields CASSHPQGAGEQYF.